A single sample gave rise to the 4 T cell receptor beta chains below, sequenced in a study of tumor and adjacent non-tumor tissue in lung cancer. This sample's RNA came from whole unsorted tissue. A modified ARM-PCR protocol with three rounds of nested PCR amplified TCRbeta. Via MiXCR, TCRdb re-called the multiplex PCR reads, giving one row per CDR3 protein. Counted here are fewer than 85,000 distinct CDR3 sequences, 65% to 90% occurring once; the ten biggest clones make up more than 10%. The material sequenced was lung tumor tissue. The receptors come from a woman in her fifties or sixties with non-small cell lung cancer.

Turning to this clonotype: A much more abundant neighbour one base away suggests this may be a read error. The J gene is TRBJ2-3, the V gene TRBV5-4, with no clear D. The germline gives CDR1 SGHNT, CDR2 YYREEE (reference sequence). This CDR3 has 14 amino acids. CDR3 sequence (DNA): TGTGTCAGCAGCACGTCTCGGCGCACAGATACGCAGTATTTT. Amino acid sequence: CVSSTSRRTDTQYF.

As to this clonotype: No conserved phenylalanine or tryptophan ends this CDR3, so it is likely a read error. The genes are TRBV11-2 and TRBJ2-7; 7 nucleotides line up with TRBD2. V lost 5 bases to trimming and J lost 1 base; unmatched junction nucleotides: 8. From germline, CDR1 is SGHAT and CDR2 FQNNGV. This CDR3 region has 15 residues. The CDR3 DNA sequence: TGTGCCAGCAGCCCATGTGCTAGCGGTTCCTACGAGCAGTACTTG. Its protein product is CASSPCASGSYEQYL.

As regards this clonotype: A junction end diverges from the germline sequence, so it may reflect a read error. The CDR3 spells CSVAGGSGRVGDTQYF. The CDR3 DNA follows: TGCAGTGTTGCCGGGGGTAGCGGGAGAGTTGGGGATACCCAGTACTTC. This chain joins TRBV29-1 and TRBJ2-5; 9 bases are a match to TRBD2. CDR1 and CDR2 (germline): SQVTM, ANQGSEA. CDR3 length equals 16 residues.

This clonotype occurred once. V usage is TRBV12-3 or TRBV12-4 and J usage is TRBJ2-1; D may be TRBD1 or TRBD2 (5 bases each). The CDR3 length is 13 residues. With 8 bases removed from V and 6 bases from J, the gap between germline ends came to 14 bases. The CDR3 sequence: CASSPGTANEQFF. The CDR3 coding sequence is TGTGCCAGCTCCCCTGGGACGGCCAATGAGCAGTTCTTC.